This T cell receptor (beta chain) was obtained from a study of beta chain features in type 1 diabetes. Study in general: All of the samples together had around 110,000,000 sorted cells examined.

Concerning this clone itself: The antigen is unknown.

The study's findings and limits: TCRB CDR3s were moderately but significantly shorter in Type 1 diabetes patients in all four CD4+ subsets. There were fewer insertions and more deletions at the VDJ junctions of type 1 diabetes patients. In patients and controls equally, PCR might favor templates that are shorter.

Reverse transcribing all isolated RNA meant expressed TCRB transcripts were sequenced. Sequenced by immunoSEQ multiplex PCR; TCRdb stores in-frame clones only, minus some. This sample has almost 350,000 clones, with about a tenth found just once. V gave up 4 bases and J gave up 1 base; unmatched junction bases: 13. Germline loops: CDR1 SGHTA, CDR2 FQGNSA. The CDR3 length is 18 residues. CD45RO/CCR7/CD25/CD127/CD95/CD27 separated CD4+ naive, central memory, regulatory and stem cell-like memory cells by sorting. The sequencing sample was made of central memory CD4+ T cells from blood. This clonotype originated in a young man with type 1 diabetes. J is TRBJ2-3 and V is TRBV7-2, with 8 bases fitting TRBD2. The CDR3 nucleotides read TGTGCCAGCAGCTCACGCGCCCAGTATAGCGGGGGCACAGATACGCAGTATTTT. The encoded protein is CASSSRAQYSGGTDTQYF.